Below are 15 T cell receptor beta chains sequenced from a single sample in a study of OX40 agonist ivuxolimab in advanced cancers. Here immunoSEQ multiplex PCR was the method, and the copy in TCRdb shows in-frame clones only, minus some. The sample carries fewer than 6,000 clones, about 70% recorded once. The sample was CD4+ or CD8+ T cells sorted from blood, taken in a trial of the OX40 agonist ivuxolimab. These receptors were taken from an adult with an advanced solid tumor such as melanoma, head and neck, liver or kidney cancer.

DNA for the CDR3: TGTGCCAGCAGCCCCCCCAGCGGGAGGCGATACGAGCAGTACTTC. Amino acids: CASSPPSGRRYEQYF. The chain is built from TRBV9 and TRBJ2-7; 9 bases are a match to TRBD2. V was pared by 4 bases and J by 4 bases, with 9 bases of the junction left unmatched. The CDR3 is made up of 15 amino acids. Germline lookup yields CDR1 SGDLS and CDR2 YYNGEE.

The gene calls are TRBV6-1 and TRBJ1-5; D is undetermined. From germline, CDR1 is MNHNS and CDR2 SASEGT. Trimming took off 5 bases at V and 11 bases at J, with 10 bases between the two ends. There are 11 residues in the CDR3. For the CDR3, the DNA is TGTGCCAGCAGTTTCCGCCGTGCCCAGCATTTT. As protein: CASSFRRAQHF.

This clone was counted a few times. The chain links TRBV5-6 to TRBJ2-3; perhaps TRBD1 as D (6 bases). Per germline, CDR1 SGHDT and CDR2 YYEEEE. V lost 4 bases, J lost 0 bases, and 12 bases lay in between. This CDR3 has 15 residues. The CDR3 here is CASSRDTSSTDTQYF. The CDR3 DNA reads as TGTGCCAGCAGCCGGGACACCTCGAGCACAGATACGCAGTATTTT.

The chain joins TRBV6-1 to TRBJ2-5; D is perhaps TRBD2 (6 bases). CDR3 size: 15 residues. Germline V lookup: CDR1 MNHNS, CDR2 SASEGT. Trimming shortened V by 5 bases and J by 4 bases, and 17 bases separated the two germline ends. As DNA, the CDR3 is TGTGCCAGCAGTCCCTTGCTCGGGAGCGGAGAGACCCAGTACTTC. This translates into CASSPLLGSGETQYF.

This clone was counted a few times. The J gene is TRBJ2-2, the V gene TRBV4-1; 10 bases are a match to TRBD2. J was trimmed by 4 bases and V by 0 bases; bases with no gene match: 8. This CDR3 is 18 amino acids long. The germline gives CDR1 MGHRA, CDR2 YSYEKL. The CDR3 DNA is TGCGCCAGCAGCCAAGATACACTAGCGGGAATCGGCACCGGGGAGCTGTTTTTT. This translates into CASSQDTLAGIGTGELFF.

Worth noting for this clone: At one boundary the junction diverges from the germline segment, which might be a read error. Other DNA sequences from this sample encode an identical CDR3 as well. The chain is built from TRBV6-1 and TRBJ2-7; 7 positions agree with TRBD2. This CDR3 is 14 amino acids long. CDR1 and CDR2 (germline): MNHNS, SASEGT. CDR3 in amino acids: CASSEGGGSYEQYF. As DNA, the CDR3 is TGTGCCAGCAGTGAGGGGGGAGGGTCCTACGAGCAGTACTTT.

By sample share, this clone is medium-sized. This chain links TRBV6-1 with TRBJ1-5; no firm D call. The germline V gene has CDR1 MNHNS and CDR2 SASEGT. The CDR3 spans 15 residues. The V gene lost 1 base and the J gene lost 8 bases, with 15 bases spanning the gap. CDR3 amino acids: CASSEVGFGGEPQHF. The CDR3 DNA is TGTGCCAGCAGTGAAGTAGGCTTTGGCGGAGAGCCCCAGCATTTT.

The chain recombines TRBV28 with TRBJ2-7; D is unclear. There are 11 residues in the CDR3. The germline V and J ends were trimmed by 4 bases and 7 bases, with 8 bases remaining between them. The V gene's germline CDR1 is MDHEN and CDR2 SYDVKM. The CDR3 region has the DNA TGTGCCAGCAGTTGGGATTATGAGCAGTACTTC. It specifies CASSWDYEQYF.

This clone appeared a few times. The CDR3 loop is CASSTYIGAYNEQFF. The CDR3 DNA sequence: TGTGCCAGCAGCACCTACATCGGGGCATACAATGAGCAGTTCTTC. The chain is built from TRBV6-4 and TRBJ2-1; D may correspond to TRBD1 or TRBD2 (5 bases each). CDR3 length: 15 amino acids. Germline CDR1 reads MRHNA; CDR2 reads SNTAGT. V was shortened by 6 bases and J by 4 bases, with 16 bases between the two germline ends.

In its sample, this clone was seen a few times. This CDR3 is CASSATSGSTDTQYF. CDR3 sequence (DNA): TGTGCCAGCAGTGCAACTAGCGGGAGTACAGATACGCAGTATTTT. V usage is TRBV6-4 and J usage is TRBJ2-3; 11 positions match TRBD2. V gave up 4 bases and J gave up 3 bases; unmatched junction bases: 3. Per the germline V gene, CDR1 is MRHNA and CDR2 is SNTAGT. This CDR3 comprises 15 residues.

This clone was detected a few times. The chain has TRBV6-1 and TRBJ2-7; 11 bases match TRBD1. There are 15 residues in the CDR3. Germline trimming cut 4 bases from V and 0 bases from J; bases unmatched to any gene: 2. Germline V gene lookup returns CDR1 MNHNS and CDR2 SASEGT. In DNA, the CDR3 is TGTGCCAGCAGTGCCGGGACAGGGGGCTCCTACGAGCAGTACTTC. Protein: CASSAGTGGSYEQYF.

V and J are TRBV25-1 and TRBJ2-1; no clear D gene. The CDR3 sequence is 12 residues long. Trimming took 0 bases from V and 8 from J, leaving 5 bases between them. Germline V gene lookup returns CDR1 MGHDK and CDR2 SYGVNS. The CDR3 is CASSEYWDEQFF. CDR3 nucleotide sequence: TGTGCCAGCAGTGAATACTGGGATGAGCAGTTCTTC.

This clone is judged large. The CDR3 spells CASSQESSWILNQPQHF. The CDR3 region has the DNA TGCGCCAGCAGCCAAGAGAGCTCCTGGATCCTCAATCAGCCCCAGCATTTT. This chain links TRBV4-1 with TRBJ1-5; D remains ambiguous. V dropped 0 bases and J dropped 3 bases, with 15 bases sitting between them. Germline V gives CDR1 MGHRA, CDR2 YSYEKL. This CDR3 contains 17 residues.

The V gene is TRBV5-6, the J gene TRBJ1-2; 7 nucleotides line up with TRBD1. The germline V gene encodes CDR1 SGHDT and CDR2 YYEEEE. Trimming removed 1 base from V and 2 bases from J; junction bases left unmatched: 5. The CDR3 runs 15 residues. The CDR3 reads CASSLWGQPNYGYTF. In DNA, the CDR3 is TGTGCCAGCAGCTTGTGGGGACAGCCAAACTATGGCTACACCTTC.

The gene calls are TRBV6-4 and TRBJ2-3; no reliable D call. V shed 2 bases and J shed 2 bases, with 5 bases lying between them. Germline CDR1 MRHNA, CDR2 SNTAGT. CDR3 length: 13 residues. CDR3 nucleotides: TGTGCCAGCAGTGACGCTCTCACAGATACGCAGTATTTT. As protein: CASSDALTDTQYF.